This passage covers 20 T cell receptor beta chains from one sample sequenced in a study of T cell repertoires in cytomegalovirus infection. TCRdb processed the reads anew with MiXCR; each CDR3 protein has one entry. The table includes about 740,000 distinct CDR3 sequences, roughly 35% detected once. The sequenced sample was PBMCs. The receptors shown here come from a human donor in good health (CMV status not recorded). Some clones in this sample may be carry-over from other donors' samples.

This clonotype was counted a few times. V and J are TRBV7-8 and TRBJ1-1; perhaps TRBD1 as D (5 bases). Germline values: CDR1 SGHVS, CDR2 FQNEAQ. The germline V and J ends were trimmed by 2 bases and 1 base, with 11 bases remaining between them. CDR3 length equals 15 residues. As DNA, the CDR3 is TGTGCCAGCAGCTTAAGATCAGGGACGAACACTGAAGCTTTCTTT. Translation gives CASSLRSGTNTEAFF.

The chain is built from TRBV7-2 and TRBJ2-1; D is undetermined. The germline V and J ends were trimmed by 2 bases and 4 bases, with 12 bases remaining between them. Germline values: CDR1 SGHTA, CDR2 FQGNSA. The CDR3 runs 15 residues. CDR3 nucleotides: TGTGCCAGCAGCTTATCCCTCCGTGGATACAATGAGCAGTTCTTC. Protein product: CASSLSLRGYNEQFF.

A remark on this clonotype: Relative to the germline gene, one junction end is altered; a read error may explain this. This CDR3 is CASSLRGGNEQLF. The CDR3 bases are TGTGCCAGCAGCTTACGCGGAGGCAATGAGCAGTTATTC. The chain recombines TRBV11-3 with TRBJ2-1; possibly TRBD2 for D (5 bases). Germline V gene lookup returns CDR1 SGHNT and CDR2 YENEEA. The CDR3 runs 13 residues.

A few counts support this clonotype. The V call is TRBV19, the J call TRBJ1-1; 10 bases are shared with TRBD1. This CDR3 has 18 residues. Germline-derived CDR1 and CDR2 are LNHDA and SQIVND (reference sequence). Germline trimming cut 2 bases from V and 5 bases from J; bases unmatched to any gene: 14. CDR3 nucleotides: TGTGCCAGTAGTATACTCCGAGGGACAGGGGTATCGCGGACTGAAGCTTTCTTT. It is translated as CASSILRGTGVSRTEAFF.

This clonotype was seen only a few times. This sequence joins TRBV6-2 or TRBV6-3 and TRBJ2-2; D gene uncertain. With 8 bases removed from V and 0 bases from J, the gap between germline ends came to 7 bases. The CDR3 runs 13 residues. Germline V lookup: CDR1 MNHEY, CDR2 SVGEGT. The CDR3 DNA reads as TGTGCCAGCGGGAAGGCGAACACCGGGGAGCTGTTTTTT. Its translation is CASGKANTGELFF.

The V gene is TRBV15, the J gene TRBJ2-5; the D gene is possibly TRBD2 (5 bases). Between the trimmed V and J ends, which lost 8 bases and 7 bases, there was a span of 17 bases. CDR3 length equals 13 residues. Germline lookup yields CDR1 LNHNV and CDR2 YYDKDF (reference sequence). The CDR3 coding sequence is TGTGCCACCTCGCCGGAGAGGGCGCGGACCCAGTACTTC. Amino acid sequence: CATSPERARTQYF.

The chain recombines TRBV7-6 with TRBJ2-5; the match to TRBD1 covers 8 bases. Germline CDR1 SGHVS, CDR2 FNYEAQ. The trim removed 5 bases at V and 2 bases at J, leaving 22 bases unmatched. The CDR3 is 20 amino acids. The CDR3 DNA reads as TGTGCCAGCAGCCCGGGGCCTACAGGGGGAAGGAGACAGGGGCAAGAGACCCAGTACTTC. It specifies CASSPGPTGGRRQGQETQYF.

With respect to this clonotype: The CDR3 end shows no conserved phenylalanine or tryptophan, and so a read error is likely. The chain joins TRBV7-2 to TRBJ1-4; the D is unclear. Trimming removed 1 base from V and 8 bases from J, with 11 bases in between. The length of the CDR3 is 14 residues. Germline lookup yields CDR1 SGHTA and CDR2 FQGNSA. DNA of the CDR3: TGTGCCAGCAGCTTAGGAGGTGGTAACGAAAAACTGTTTTGT. Its translation is CASSLGGGNEKLFC.

Comments on this clonotype: One junction end disagrees with the germline gene, perhaps due to a read error. The chain uses TRBV11-3 and TRBJ2-1, with 8 positions matching TRBD1. From germline, CDR1 is SGHNT and CDR2 YENEEA. The CDR3 has 13 amino acids. Here the CDR3 reads CASSSDRANEQLF. The CDR3, as DNA: TGTGCCAGCAGCTCGGACAGGGCGAATGAGCAGTTATTC.

The V and J genes are TRBV7-2 and TRBJ1-4; TRBD1 agrees at 7 bases. Looked up from germline, CDR1 is SGHTA and CDR2 is FQGNSA. V lost 1 base and J lost 3; bases outside the gene matches: 5. The CDR3 sequence is 16 residues long. The CDR3 sequence: CASSLEQGRSNEKLFF. In DNA, the CDR3 is TGTGCCAGCAGCTTAGAACAGGGGAGATCTAATGAAAAACTGTTTTTT.

The chain recombines TRBV11-1 with TRBJ2-4; no definite D call. This CDR3 is 17 amino acids long. V was shortened by 4 bases and J by 0 bases, with 16 bases between the two germline ends. Germline lookup yields CDR1 SGHAT and CDR2 FQDESV (reference sequence). The CDR3 DNA is TGTGCCAGCAGCTCGACGGAAAGAGGCTTAGCCAAAAACATTCAGTACTTC. Residues: CASSSTERGLAKNIQYF.

This clonotype came up many times. CDR3: CASIERETNYGYTF. The CDR3 region has the DNA TGTGCCAGCATAGAAAGGGAGACTAACTATGGCTACACCTTC. V gene TRBV28 combines with J gene TRBJ1-2; D unresolved. This CDR3 comprises 14 residues. The ends were cut back, 7 bases at V and 0 bases at J, with 12 bases in the middle. Per the germline V gene, CDR1 is MDHEN and CDR2 is SYDVKM.

This clonotype has more than one count but fewer than ten. One end of the junction varies from germline; a read error may be responsible. The chain employs TRBV28 and TRBJ2-1, with D hard to call. The germline V gene encodes CDR1 MDHEN and CDR2 SYDVKM. The CDR3 contains 14 residues. This CDR3 reads CASTLASAYNEQFF. The CDR3 bases are TGTGCGAGCACCCTCGCGTCAGCCTACAATGAGCAGTTCTTC.

V usage is TRBV5-1 and J usage is TRBJ1-2; D not resolved. This CDR3 has 13 residues. The germline CDR1 and CDR2 sequences are SGHRS and YFSETQ. Trimming removed 3 bases from V and 1 base from J, with 7 bases in between. The CDR3 DNA sequence: TGCGCCAGCAGCTCAGACGGTAACTATGGCTACACCTTC. Its protein is CASSSDGNYGYTF. The variable domain in full, with the rest retrieved from reference TRBV5-1 and TRBJ1-2, is KAGVTQTPRYLIKTRGQQVTLSCSPISGHRSVSWYQQTPGQGLQFLFEYFSETQRNKGNFPGRFSGRQFSNSRSEMNVSTLELGDSALYLCASSSDGNYGYTFGSGTRLTVV.

The CDR3 sequence: CASSLDLAAPSNEQFF. CDR3 DNA sequence: TGTGCCAGCAGCTTAGATCTAGCGGCCCCTTCCAATGAGCAGTTCTTC. The chain uses TRBV11-2 and TRBJ2-1; the match to TRBD2 covers 7 bases. This CDR3 has 16 amino acids. V lost 0 bases and J lost 6; bases outside the gene matches: 8. The germline gives CDR1 SGHAT, CDR2 FQNNGV. Full variable domain (missing parts from reference TRBV11-2 and TRBJ2-1): EAGVAQSPRYKIIEKRQSVAFWCNPISGHATLYWYQQILGQGPKLLIQFQNNGVVDDSQLPKDRFSAERLKGVDSTLKIQPAKLEDSAVYLCASSLDLAAPSNEQFFGPGTRLTVL.

This clonotype came up a few times. The rearrangement uses TRBV24-1 and TRBJ2-6; D may be TRBD1 or TRBD2 (5 bases each). Germline CDR1 is KGHDR and CDR2 is SFDVKD. This CDR3 is 17 amino acids long. Between the trimmed V and J ends, which lost 4 bases and 0 bases, there was a span of 12 bases. The CDR3: CATSEGDLRSGANVLTF. The CDR3 DNA reads as TGTGCCACCAGTGAGGGGGACCTCCGCTCTGGGGCCAACGTCCTGACTTTC.

This clonotype was seen ten or more times. The chain joins TRBV6-1 to TRBJ1-2, with 11 bases matching TRBD1. Losses at the gene ends were 6 bases for V and 7 bases for J; bases not matched to a gene: 7. CDR1 is MNHNS, CDR2 SASEGT, per germline. The CDR3 covers 14 residues. The CDR3 DNA sequence: TGTGCCAGCAGCCGGACAGGGGGCGGTAGTGGCTACACCTTC. This translates into CASSRTGGGSGYTF.

CDR3 sequence (DNA): TGCGCCAGCAGCCAAAGGGGGGGGGGGGCAGATACGCAGTATTTT. Protein: CASSQRGGGADTQYF. The chain has TRBV4-1 and TRBJ2-3; D might be TRBD2 (7 bases). This CDR3 has 15 amino acids. V gave up 2 bases and J gave up 4 bases, with 13 bases separating them. Germline loops: CDR1 MGHRA, CDR2 YSYEKL.

The gene calls are TRBV6-2 or TRBV6-3 and TRBJ1-5, with 7 bases aligning to TRBD1. The CDR3 has 15 residues. Trimming cost V 4 bases and J 6 bases; bases outside gene matches: 9. Germline values: CDR1 MNHEY, CDR2 SVGEGT. This chain's CDR3 is CASSSDRVLSQPQHF. The CDR3 DNA is TGTGCCAGCAGTTCCGACAGGGTTTTAAGTCAGCCCCAGCATTTT.

In DNA, the CDR3 is TGTGCCAGCAGTTTATTAAGTGGGACCTACAATGAGCAGTTCTTC. This sequence encodes CASSLLSGTYNEQFF. V gene TRBV27 combines with J gene TRBJ2-1; no clear D. This CDR3 comprises 15 residues. The V gene lost 1 base and the J gene lost 2 bases, with 9 bases spanning the gap. Germline assignment: CDR1 MNHEY and CDR2 SMNVEV (reference sequence).